The 31 T cell receptor beta chains in this list originate from one sample, sequenced in a study of Ad26.COV2.S vaccination and SARS-CoV-2 variants. The method was immunoSEQ multiplex PCR; TCRdb's version includes in-frame clones alone and lacks a portion of them. The sample holds under 150,000 clones, more than 80% seen once. The material sequenced was peripheral blood, taken after recovery from COVID-19. Source of these receptors: a human donor who had recovered from COVID-19.

V and J are TRBV6-5 and TRBJ2-5, with TRBD1 identical over 9 bases. Germline CDR1 is MNHEY and CDR2 is SVGAGI. J lost 4 bases, V lost 6 bases, and 6 bases had no gene match. The CDR3 covers 14 residues. CDR3 amino acids: CASSRHRGRETQYF. As DNA, the CDR3 is TGTGCCAGCAGCCGCCACAGGGGGCGAGAGACCCAGTACTTC.

The gene calls are TRBV28 and TRBJ2-2, with D uncertain. The CDR3 runs 13 residues. Germline CDR1 and CDR2: MDHEN and SYDVKM. Trimming shortened V by 3 bases and J by 4 bases, and 6 bases separated the two germline ends. The CDR3 sequence is CASSLRLTGELFF. The CDR3 coding sequence is TGTGCCAGCAGTTTGCGTCTCACCGGGGAGCTGTTTTTT.

The chain couples TRBV6-2 or TRBV6-3 to TRBJ1-2, with D unresolved. CDR3 size: 13 residues. The V and J ends lost 4 bases and 4 bases respectively, with 10 bases between them. Germline assignment: CDR1 MNHEY and CDR2 SVGEGT. CDR3 DNA: TGTGCCAGCAGTTCTATTCCTACCTATGGCTACACCTTC. Residues: CASSSIPTYGYTF.

The chain recombines TRBV19 with TRBJ1-6, with TRBD1 identical over 9 bases. Per the germline V gene, CDR1 is LNHDA and CDR2 is SQIVND (reference sequence). CDR3 length: 15 amino acids. J gave up 7 bases and V 3 bases, and 4 bases lay outside the gene matches. The CDR3 region is CASSIAGQGNSPLHF. The CDR3 bases are TGTGCCAGTAGTATCGCGGGACAGGGAAATTCACCCCTCCACTTT.

V gene TRBV5-6 combines with J gene TRBJ1-5; 9 bases are shared with TRBD1. The CDR3 extends over 18 amino acids. Unmatched junction bases numbered 8, after V lost 1 base and J lost 0 bases. Germline CDR1 and CDR2: SGHDT and YYEEEE. The CDR3 loop reads CASSLSGQGIDSNQPQHF. The CDR3 coding sequence is TGTGCCAGCAGCTTGTCGGGACAGGGAATCGATAGCAATCAGCCCCAGCATTTT. Complete variable domain (other parts from reference TRBV5-6 and TRBJ1-5): DAGVTQSPTHLIKTRGQQVTLRCSPKSGHDTVSWYQQALGQGPQFIFQYYEEEERQRGNFPDRFSGHQFPNYSSELNVNALLLGDSALYLCASSLSGQGIDSNQPQHFGDGTRLSIL.

The genes are TRBV28 and TRBJ2-3, with 8 bases aligning to TRBD2. Germline-derived CDR1 and CDR2 are MDHEN and SYDVKM. This CDR3 is 18 amino acids long. Trimming cost V 2 bases and J 2 bases; bases outside gene matches: 12. The CDR3 DNA follows: TGTGCCAGCAGTTTAATGACTAGCGCAGACCCGAACACAGATACGCAGTATTTT. The encoded protein is CASSLMTSADPNTDTQYF. Together with reference TRBV28 and TRBJ2-3, the CDR3 gives the full variable domain: DVKVTQSSRYLVKRTGEKVFLECVQDMDHENMFWYRQDPGLGLRLIYFSYDVKMKEKGDIPEGYSVSREKKERFSLILESASTNQTSMYLCASSLMTSADPNTDTQYFGPGTRLTVL.

The chain carries TRBV7-2 and TRBJ1-6; D perhaps matches TRBD1 (6 bases). The CDR3 length is 18 residues. Germline CDR1 SGHTA, CDR2 FQGNSA. V was trimmed by 2 bases and J by 7 bases, leaving 21 bases between them. The CDR3 DNA is TGTGCCAGCAGCTTATTTCCCCAGAACAGGGTGAGCAATTCACCCCTCCACTTT. It yields the protein CASSLFPQNRVSNSPLHF.

V and J are TRBV10-3 and TRBJ1-6, with 7 nucleotides matching TRBD1. CDR1 is ENHRY and CDR2 is SYGVKD in the germline V gene. Trimming cost V 6 bases and J 9 bases; bases outside gene matches: 8. The CDR3 covers 14 residues. For the CDR3, the DNA is TGTGCCATCAGAGAACAGGGGTCTTCTTCACCCCTCCACTTT. It is translated as CAIREQGSSSPLHF.

This clone occurred a few times. The identical CDR3 is also encoded by other nucleotide sequences in the sample. The chain employs TRBV19 and TRBJ1-1; no clear D. Germline CDR1 is LNHDA and CDR2 is SQIVND (reference sequence). V was pared by 3 bases and J by 2 bases, with 7 bases between. The CDR3 runs to 13 residues. The CDR3 sequence is CASSINSNTEAFF. Written as DNA, the CDR3 is TGTGCCAGTAGTATCAATAGTAACACTGAAGCTTTCTTT.

The chain carries TRBV2 and TRBJ1-5, with 10 positions matching TRBD1. The CDR3 runs to 17 residues. In germline, CDR1 is SNHLY, CDR2 FYNNEI. The junction had 9 bases not matched to a gene; V was cut back by 5 bases and J by 2 bases. CDR3 amino acids: CASSSGQGMLGNQPQHF. The CDR3, as DNA: TGTGCCAGCAGTTCGGGACAGGGGATGTTAGGCAATCAGCCCCAGCATTTT.

The chain couples TRBV27 to TRBJ1-2, with a possible D match to TRBD1 (5 bases). The germline V gene encodes CDR1 MNHEY and CDR2 SMNVEV (reference sequence). V shed 5 bases and J shed 9 bases, with 13 bases lying between them. There are 12 residues in the CDR3. The CDR3 DNA sequence: TGTGCCAGCAGTGGGGGAGGGGTTAGCTACACCTTC. Amino acid sequence: CASSGGGVSYTF.

The rearrangement uses TRBV21-1 and TRBJ1-4. TRBV21-1 is labeled a pseudogene. The CDR3 is made up of 17 amino acids. CDR3 DNA: TGTGCCAGCAGCAAATGCCGGGGGTATACAACTAATGAAAAACTGTTTTTT. It is translated as CASSKCRGYTTNEKLFF.

The J gene is TRBJ2-7, the V gene TRBV28; D ambiguous. The germline V and J ends were trimmed by 3 bases and 5 bases, with 8 bases remaining between them. The length of the CDR3 is 12 residues. Germline V gene lookup returns CDR1 MDHEN and CDR2 SYDVKM. The CDR3 region is CASSFGPHEQYF. In DNA form, the CDR3 reads TGTGCCAGCAGTTTTGGGCCCCACGAGCAGTACTTC.

The gene calls are TRBV4-1 and TRBJ2-1, with 8 bases aligning to TRBD1. Germline V CDR1 and CDR2: MGHRA, YSYEKL. The CDR3 runs to 15 residues. Trimming removed 3 bases from V and 2 bases from J; junction bases left unmatched: 3. The CDR3 sequence is CASSHPGGAYNEQFF. The CDR3 DNA is TGCGCCAGCAGCCATCCAGGGGGCGCCTACAATGAGCAGTTCTTC.

The chain carries TRBV6-6 and TRBJ2-3; perhaps TRBD1 as D (6 bases). V lost 11 bases and J 6 bases, leaving 21 bases between the germline ends. The CDR3 totals 14 residues. From germline, CDR1 is MNHNY and CDR2 SVGAGI (reference sequence). The CDR3 DNA reads as TGTGCCTGTGGTCCGGCAGGGGAGTCCGATACGCAGTATTTT. Translating it yields CACGPAGESDTQYF.

V gene TRBV27 combines with J gene TRBJ1-2, with D perhaps matching TRBD1 (5 bases). The germline V gene has CDR1 MNHEY and CDR2 SMNVEV (reference sequence). The ends were cut back, 0 bases at V and 1 base at J, with 12 bases in the middle. CDR3 length: 16 residues. CDR3 amino acids: CASSLSLGQGNYGYTF. In DNA form, the CDR3 reads TGTGCCAGCAGTTTATCTCTGGGGCAGGGTAACTATGGCTACACCTTC.

The chain carries TRBV3-1 (or the pseudogene TRBV3-2) and TRBJ1-2; no firm D call. Germline V gene lookup returns CDR1 LGHDT and CDR2 YNNKEL (reference sequence). The V and J ends lost 1 base and 0 bases respectively, with 9 bases between them. The CDR3 sequence is 15 residues long. In nucleotides, the CDR3 is TGTGCCAGCAGCCAAGGGCCGTTCTCTAACTATGGCTACACCTTC. Amino acids: CASSQGPFSNYGYTF.

The chain couples TRBV7-2 to TRBJ2-3, with a tentative D call TRBD2 (6 bases). The germline V gene has CDR1 SGHTA and CDR2 FQGNSA. Trimming took 2 bases from V and 2 from J, leaving 11 bases between them. This CDR3 is built from 15 residues. The DNA for the CDR3 is TGTGCCAGCAGCTTACCTGGACTACCCACAGATACGCAGTATTTT. Its protein is CASSLPGLPTDTQYF.

This sequence joins TRBV7-2 and TRBJ1-1, with TRBD1 identical over 9 bases. This CDR3 has 14 residues. V shed 6 bases and J 4 bases; nucleotides not matched to a gene: 6. Looked up from germline, CDR1 is SGHTA and CDR2 is FQGNSA. This chain's CDR3 is CASSFETGGTEAFF. CDR3 coding DNA: TGTGCCAGCAGTTTCGAGACAGGGGGCACTGAAGCTTTCTTT.

This chain joins TRBV4-3 and TRBJ1-4; a possible D gene is TRBD1 (6 bases). The V and J ends lost 0 bases and 6 bases respectively, with 8 bases between them. Germline lookup yields CDR1 LGHNA and CDR2 YSLEER. This CDR3 is 14 amino acids long. The CDR3 sequence is CASSQDPGDEKLFF. The CDR3 DNA is TGCGCCAGCAGCCAAGATCCAGGGGATGAAAAACTGTTTTTT.

The chain employs TRBV5-1 and TRBJ2-3; TRBD1 aligns across 8 bases. This CDR3 is built from 16 residues. The V segment lost 3 bases and the J segment 3 bases; nucleotides outside the gene matches: 9. Germline CDR1 is SGHRS and CDR2 is YFSETQ. The CDR3: CASSSRQGRSTDTQYF. DNA for the CDR3: TGCGCCAGCAGCTCAAGACAGGGGAGGAGTACAGATACGCAGTATTTT.

DNA for the CDR3: TGTGCCAGCAGCCCTACTAGTTCCTACGAGCAGTACTTC. This codes for CASSPTSSYEQYF. The chain combines TRBV7-8 with TRBJ2-7; D is possibly TRBD2 (5 bases). This CDR3 spans 13 amino acids. From germline, CDR1 is SGHVS and CDR2 FQNEAQ. The V end was cut by 5 bases, the J end by 1 base, with 9 bases between.

The genes are TRBV28 and TRBJ2-3; D might be TRBD1 or TRBD2, each matching 6 bases. Germline V gene sequence: CDR1 MDHEN, CDR2 SYDVKM. V lost 8 bases and J 4 bases, leaving 13 bases between the germline ends. The length of the CDR3 is 13 residues. As DNA, the CDR3 is TGTGCCAGCTTCTCCGGGGGCCCAGATACGCAGTATTTT. Amino acid sequence: CASFSGGPDTQYF.

CDR3 sequence reads: CASTGGGSTGELFF. CDR3 in DNA: TGCGCCTCCACGGGGGGCGGAAGCACCGGGGAGCTGTTTTTT. The rearrangement joins TRBV5-1 to TRBJ2-2; the D gene is possibly TRBD2 (7 bases). Germline V lookup: CDR1 SGHRS, CDR2 YFSETQ. V gave up 10 bases and J gave up 4 bases, with 17 bases separating them. There are 14 residues in the CDR3. Full variable domain (missing parts from reference TRBV5-1 and TRBJ2-2): KAGVTQTPRYLIKTRGQQVTLSCSPISGHRSVSWYQQTPGQGLQFLFEYFSETQRNKGNFPGRFSGRQFSNSRSEMNVSTLELGDSALYLCASTGGGSTGELFFGEGSRLTVL.

V is TRBV7-2 and J is TRBJ2-7; unclear D gene. The CDR3 length is 12 residues. Trimming shortened V by 1 base and J by 4 bases, and 5 bases separated the two germline ends. Germline V gene lookup returns CDR1 SGHTA and CDR2 FQGNSA. The CDR3 reads CASSLGYYEQYF. The DNA for the CDR3 is TGTGCCAGCAGCTTAGGGTATTACGAGCAGTACTTC.

This clone appeared a single time. The chain employs TRBV19 and TRBJ1-1; 10 nucleotides line up with TRBD1. The CDR3 length is 14 residues. V lost 5 bases to trimming and J lost 4 bases; unmatched junction nucleotides: 4. Germline V CDR1 and CDR2: LNHDA, SQIVND (reference sequence). In DNA form, the CDR3 reads TGTGCCAGTAGTGTGACAGGGGGCGTCACTGAAGCTTTCTTT. Its protein is CASSVTGGVTEAFF.

The J gene is TRBJ2-5, the V gene TRBV4-3; 9 nucleotides match TRBD2. After removal of 0 bases from V and 4 bases from J, the junction contained 3 bases not matched to a gene. CDR3 size: 15 residues. Germline-derived CDR1 and CDR2 are LGHNA and YSLEER. This CDR3 reads CASSQDSGGSETQYF. The DNA of the CDR3 is TGCGCCAGCAGCCAAGATAGCGGGGGATCAGAGACCCAGTACTTC.

This clone appeared a few times. The chain is built from TRBV5-1 and TRBJ1-5; 7 bases line up with TRBD1. This CDR3 is 15 amino acids long. Germline V gene lookup returns CDR1 SGHRS and CDR2 YFSETQ. Trimming cost V 4 bases and J 0 bases; bases outside gene matches: 4. CDR3 sequence reads: CASSEQGHSNQPQHF. As DNA, the CDR3 is TGCGCCAGCAGCGAACAGGGGCATAGCAATCAGCCCCAGCATTTT.

The rearrangement links TRBV28 to TRBJ2-3; 8 bases are a match to TRBD2. V dropped 3 bases and J dropped 5; count of bases not matched to a gene: 7. CDR1 MDHEN and CDR2 SYDVKM come from the germline V gene. CDR3 length: 15 residues. As DNA, the CDR3 is TGTGCCAGCAGTTTTACGGGGGGGCCCGAAGATACGCAGTATTTT. Translating gives CASSFTGGPEDTQYF. Full variable domain (outside the CDR3, taken from reference TRBV28 and TRBJ2-3): DVKVTQSSRYLVKRTGEKVFLECVQDMDHENMFWYRQDPGLGLRLIYFSYDVKMKEKGDIPEGYSVSREKKERFSLILESASTNQTSMYLCASSFTGGPEDTQYFGPGTRLTVL.

The chain employs TRBV9 and TRBJ1-2; D gene uncertain. V was shortened by 0 bases and J by 4 bases, with 10 bases between the two germline ends. The CDR3 is 14 amino acids. Germline V gene data show CDR1 as SGDLS and CDR2 as YYNGEE. The CDR3 is CASSVEADFYGYTF. The CDR3 coding sequence is TGTGCCAGCAGCGTAGAGGCGGATTTCTATGGCTACACCTTC.

The chain couples TRBV5-1 to TRBJ2-7; D gene unclear. The V end lost 2 bases, the J end lost 4 bases, and 13 bases lay between the germline ends. CDR3 length equals 14 residues. Germline V CDR1 and CDR2: SGHRS, YFSETQ. This chain's CDR3 is CASSLSEGPYEQYF. The CDR3 nucleotides read TGCGCCAGCAGCTTAAGCGAAGGGCCTTACGAGCAGTACTTC.